This TCR beta chain was sequenced during a study of regulatory T cells in long-lasting Graves disease. Regarding the study as a whole: Those with persistent Graves' had less TCR diversity than newly diagnosed patients. Study was limited to peripheral blood, excluding thyroid tissue. There was favoring of TRBV28, TRBJ1-2 and TRBJ2-5 in persistent disease.

TCR beta libraries were built with iRepertoire HTBI primers and Arm-PCR of CDR3 regions. Each CDR3 protein is one row after TCRdb ran MiXCR on the multiplex PCR reads. The data hold about 400,000 distinct CDR3 sequences, with 15% to 19% observed a single time. Ten or more counts support this clonotype. The antigen is not known. Time point: newly diagnosed GD, antithyroid drugs for less than 3 months. Extracted RNA from PBMCs served as the source of the TCR library. The EDTA tubes were filled with around 9 milliliters of drawn peripheral blood. From germline, CDR1 is MDHEN and CDR2 SYDVKM. V gave up 5 bases and J gave up 6 bases, with 13 bases separating them. The CDR3 is 14 amino acids.

The chain has TRBV28 and TRBJ1-4, with a possible D match to TRBD1 (6 bases). The sequenced sample was peripheral blood mononuclear cells (PBMCs), obtained at new diagnosis, from a patient treated with antithyroid drugs. This sequence was found in a female donor with Graves disease. The CDR3 is CASSGRQVHEKLFF. The DNA of the CDR3 is TGTGCCAGCAGTGGTCGACAGGTTCATGAAAAACTGTTTTTT.